This paragraph reports one TCR beta chain. Its cognate antigen is unknown. Here immunoSEQ multiplex PCR was the method, and the copy in TCRdb shows in-frame clones only, minus some. The sample lists approximately 39,000 clones; approximately 69% were seen once. The sample comes from a study of early stage breast cancer tumors. Study context: ER+/PR+/HER2- status applied to about 80% of the 16 invasive breast tumors.

This CDR3 region has 14 residues. V lost 3 bases and J lost 8; bases outside the gene matches: 11. Per the germline V gene, CDR1 is GTSNPN and CDR2 is SVGIG (reference sequence). Study-level points and caveats: Blood repertoires resembled normal breast more than tumor. Unsorted bulk genomic DNA sequencing lacked pairing and functional marker data.

Material for sequencing was blood. The TCR sequence derives from a person between 60 and 70 years old with breast cancer. The rearrangement joins TRBV30 to TRBJ2-7; the match to TRBD2 covers 9 bases. The CDR3 coding sequence is TGTGCCTGGAGCACAGGGCGGGGGGGTAGAAAGCAGTACTTC. Translating it yields CAWSTGRGGRKQYF.